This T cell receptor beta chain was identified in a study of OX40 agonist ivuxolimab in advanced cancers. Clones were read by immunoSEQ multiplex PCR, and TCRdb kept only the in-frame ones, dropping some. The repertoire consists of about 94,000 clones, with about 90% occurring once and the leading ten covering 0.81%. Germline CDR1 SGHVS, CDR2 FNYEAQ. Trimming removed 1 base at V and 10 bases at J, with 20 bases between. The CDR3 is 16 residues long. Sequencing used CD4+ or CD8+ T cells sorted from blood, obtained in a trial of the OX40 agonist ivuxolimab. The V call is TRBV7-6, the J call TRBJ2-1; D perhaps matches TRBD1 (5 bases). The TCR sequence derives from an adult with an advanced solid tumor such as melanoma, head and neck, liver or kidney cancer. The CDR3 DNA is TGTGCCAGCAGCTTAGTCTTGGGCAGGGCCCCATTGGAGCAGTTCTTC. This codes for CASSLVLGRAPLEQFF.